This T cell receptor beta chain appears in the sequencing data of a study of CD8 T cells in Susac syndrome (dated by TCRdb to about 2019). A note on the overall study: The study used repertoire sequencing to test whether antigen drove CD8+ T cell activation and differentiation in Susac syndrome. CD8+ T cell repertoire clonality was compared between more than ten healthy donors, roughly 14 Susac syndrome patients and 15 multiple sclerosis patients. Results the study describes overall, beyond this receptor: The number of individuals in the TCR sequencing and HLA analysis was acknowledged as relatively small.

The count of this clonotype is one. Its specific antigen is unknown. Base qualities are not at hand, and no much larger clone is one base apart. One read yields weak evidence. RNA was extracted using the RNeasy kit, and roughly 0.5 to 1 ug of the RNA was reverse transcribed with random hexamers. TCR beta CDR3 regions were amplified with the immunoSEQ multiplex PCR assay covering 54 Vbeta and 13 Jbeta segments. To correct PCR amplification bias, a synthetic template baseline was used for both primer optimization and computational correction. The study's processing was this. Only productive sequences were kept, with reads annotated to V, D and J genes according to IMGT and analyzed in immunoSEQ Analyzer. To calculate clonality, Shannon entropy was normalized by log2 of the number of productive unique sequences and then subtracted from one. For each patient and control, public and private clones were evaluated within the 100 most prevalent clones. Clones were defined as Susac-specific when absent from the healthy and MS cohorts, from roughly 1,000 published viral clones and from other ImmuneACCESS disease sequences. Using fastp at Q25 and MiXCR, TCRdb reprocessed the public reads and kept productive beta chains. When rows share a CDR3 protein, they turn into one entry using the most common DNA and genes. None of the V and J calls come from the authors' own analysis; TCRdb made them. The sample includes 100,000 to 150,000 distinct CDR3 sequences, with 75% to 90% observed a single time. The top ten constitute 0.45% to 0.6% of the sample.

High-throughput TCR beta sequencing profiled peripheral blood CD8+ and CD4+ T cells from healthy donors, Susac syndrome patients and multiple sclerosis patients. Multiple sclerosis controls were treatment-naive patients with stable or active relapsing-remitting disease fulfilling revised McDonald criteria. Bulk CD8+ and CD4+ T cells were purified magnetically by negative isolation, whereas CD8+ TEMRA cells were enriched by FACS. Blood was drawn into EDTA tubes, processed within 24 hours, and PBMCs were isolated by density gradient centrifugation. PBMCs intended for TCR sequencing were cryopreserved in liquid nitrogen and thawed later in a water bath at 37 degrees C. The sorted or isolated CD4+, CD8+ and CD8+ TEMRA cells had a purity of 90% or higher. Material: CD8+ T cells from PBMCs. This receptor was taken from a human donor with multiple sclerosis.

The sequence in DNA is TGCGCCAGCAGCCAAGACAAGGGGCTCTACAATGAGCAGTTCTTC. It is translated as CASSQDKGLYNEQFF. Here the chain combines TRBV4-1 and TRBJ2-1; the best D guess is TRBD1, with 5 bases matching. The CDR3, cysteine through phenylalanine, is 15 amino acids long. Only the CDR3 region is kept as DNA, spanning 45 bases read in frame from base 1. The germline V gene gives CDR1 as MGHRA and CDR2 as YSYEKL. The germline ends are 9 bases apart after V is trimmed by 0 bases and J by 3 bases.